The T cell receptor (beta chain) under discussion was sequenced for a study of cytomegalovirus exposure and HLA in healthy donors. General study results and limits: The only immune exposure information that was available was CMV serostatus.

This clone has just a few counts. What it recognizes is unknown. Trimming shortened V by 0 bases and J by 2 bases, and 22 bases separated the two germline ends. The CDR3 sequence is 19 residues long. Each of the donors was a healthy bone marrow donor. The PCR ran on 60 Vbeta and 13 Jbeta primers. Sequencing used immunoSEQ multiplex PCR; TCRdb keeps in-frame clones, though not all of them. This table has over 85,000 clones, under 85% appearing once. Source material: PBMCs. This TCR was recovered from a man aged 25 to 40 in good health and CMV-seropositive. The J gene is TRBJ2-5, the V gene TRBV23-1; D is perhaps TRBD1 (6 bases). TRBV23-1 is labeled an ORF, and its function is uncertain. The CDR3 sequence: CASSQSASGARQIQETQYF. CDR3 nucleotide sequence: TGCGCCAGCAGTCAATCGGCGTCAGGGGCAAGACAAATTCAAGAGACCCAGTACTTC.